This entry describes one TCR beta chain. The entry originates in a study of control samples from healthy donors and cancer patients. V was cut by 0 bases and J by 6 bases, with 15 bases left in between. The CDR3 is 16 amino acids. Per germline, CDR1 KGHDR and CDR2 SFDVKD. The repertoire was sequenced with immunoSEQ multiplex PCR; TCRdb's copy has only in-frame clones and lacks some. The table lists about 150,000 clones, about 94% of them singletons. The sample consisted of blood. This sequence originates from a man aged 35 to 55 in good health. The chain joins TRBV24-1 to TRBJ2-3; no definite D call. CDR3 sequence: CATSDLAPTARDTQYF. The CDR3 nucleotides read TGTGCCACCAGTGATTTGGCCCCCACAGCGCGGGATACGCAGTATTTT.